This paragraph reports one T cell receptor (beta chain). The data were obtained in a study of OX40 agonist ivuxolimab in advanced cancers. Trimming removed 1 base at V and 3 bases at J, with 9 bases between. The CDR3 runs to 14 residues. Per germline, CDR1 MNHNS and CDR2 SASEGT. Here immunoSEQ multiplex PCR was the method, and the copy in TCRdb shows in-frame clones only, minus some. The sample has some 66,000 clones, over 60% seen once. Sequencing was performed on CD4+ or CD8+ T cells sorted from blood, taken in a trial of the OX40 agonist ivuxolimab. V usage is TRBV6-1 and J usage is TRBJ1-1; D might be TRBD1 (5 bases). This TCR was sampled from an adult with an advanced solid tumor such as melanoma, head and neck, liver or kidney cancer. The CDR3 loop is CASSEEGAYTEAFF. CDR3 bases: TGTGCCAGCAGTGAAGAAGGGGCGTACACTGAAGCTTTCTTT.